This T cell receptor (beta chain) was profiled in a study of response to subunit inactivated influenza vaccine. Whole-study findings and limits: Few new T cells, the authors suggested, are recruited by each seasonal influenza vaccination.

In TCRdb, the RT-PCR reads were re-called with MiXCR into one record per CDR3 protein. The sample shows around 760,000 distinct CDR3 sequences, approximately 15% of them seen only once. As to this clonotype: The target antigen is unknown.

Germline CDR1 is SEHNR and CDR2 is FQNEAQ (reference sequence). The CDR3 has 16 residues. Trimming pared 1 base from V and 2 bases from J, leaving 13 bases between. The material was PBMCs from blood, obtained less than 15 days before vaccination. This TCR was recovered from a middle-aged man who received an inactivated influenza vaccine. The V call is TRBV7-9, the J call TRBJ2-3; D may be TRBD1 (5 bases). The CDR3 region has the DNA TGTGCCAGCAGCTTAGTATCAGGACATAACACAGATACGCAGTATTTT. Translating it yields CASSLVSGHNTDTQYF. The variable domain in full, with the rest retrieved from reference TRBV7-9 and TRBJ2-3, is DTGVSQNPRHKITKRGQNVTFRCDPISEHNRLYWYRQTLGQGPEFLTYFQNEAQLEKSRLLSDRFSAERPKGSFSTLEIQRTEQGDSAMYLCASSLVSGHNTDTQYFGPGTRLTVL.